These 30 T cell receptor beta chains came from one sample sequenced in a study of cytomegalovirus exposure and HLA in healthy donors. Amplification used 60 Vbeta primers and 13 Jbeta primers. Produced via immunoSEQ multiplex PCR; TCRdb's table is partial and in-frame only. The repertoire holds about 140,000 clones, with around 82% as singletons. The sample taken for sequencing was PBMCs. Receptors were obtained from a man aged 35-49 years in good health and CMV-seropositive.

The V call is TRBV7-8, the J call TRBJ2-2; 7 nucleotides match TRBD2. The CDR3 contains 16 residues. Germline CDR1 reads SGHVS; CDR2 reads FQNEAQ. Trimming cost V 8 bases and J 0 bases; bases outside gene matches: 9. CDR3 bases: TGTGCCAGCCGCGGGAGTATGTCTTCGAACACCGGGGAGCTGTTTTTT. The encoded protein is CASRGSMSSNTGELFF.

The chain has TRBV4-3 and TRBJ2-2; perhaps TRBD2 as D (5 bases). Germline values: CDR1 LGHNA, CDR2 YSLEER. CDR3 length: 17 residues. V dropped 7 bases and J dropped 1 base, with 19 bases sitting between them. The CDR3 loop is CASTLVFGVGNTGELFF. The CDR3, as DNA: TGCGCCAGCACCCTGGTTTTCGGGGTCGGGAACACCGGGGAGCTGTTTTTT.

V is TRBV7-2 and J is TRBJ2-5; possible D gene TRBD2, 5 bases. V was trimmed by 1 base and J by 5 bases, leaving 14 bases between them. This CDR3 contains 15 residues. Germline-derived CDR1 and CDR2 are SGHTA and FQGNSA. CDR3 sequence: CASSLGSRGAETQYF. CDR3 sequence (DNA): TGTGCCAGCAGCTTAGGTTCTCGGGGTGCGGAGACCCAGTACTTC.

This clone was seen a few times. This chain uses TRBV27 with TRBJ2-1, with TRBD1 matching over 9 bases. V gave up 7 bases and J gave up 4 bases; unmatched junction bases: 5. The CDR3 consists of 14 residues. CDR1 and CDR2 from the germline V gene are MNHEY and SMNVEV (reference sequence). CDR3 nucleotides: TGTGCCAGCACCAGACAGGGGGGATACAATGAGCAGTTCTTC. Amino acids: CASTRQGGYNEQFF.

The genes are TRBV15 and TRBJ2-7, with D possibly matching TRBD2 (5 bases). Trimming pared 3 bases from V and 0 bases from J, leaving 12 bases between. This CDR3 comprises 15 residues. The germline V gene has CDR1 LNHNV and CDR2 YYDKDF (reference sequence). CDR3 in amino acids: CATSRTVSGSYEQYF. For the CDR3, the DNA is TGTGCCACCAGCAGGACGGTGAGCGGCTCCTACGAGCAGTACTTC.

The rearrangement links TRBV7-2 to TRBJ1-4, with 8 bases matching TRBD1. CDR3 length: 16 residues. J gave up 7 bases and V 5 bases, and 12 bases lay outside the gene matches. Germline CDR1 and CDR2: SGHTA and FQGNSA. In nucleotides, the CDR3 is TGTGCCAGCAGCCTTGGACAGGGAAGGGGTGTTGAAAAACTGTTTTTT. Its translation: CASSLGQGRGVEKLFF.

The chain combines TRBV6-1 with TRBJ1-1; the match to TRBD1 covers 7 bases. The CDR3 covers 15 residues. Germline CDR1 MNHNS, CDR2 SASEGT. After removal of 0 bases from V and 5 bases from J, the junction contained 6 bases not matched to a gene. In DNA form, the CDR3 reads TGTGCCAGCAGTGAAGCGACAGGGCGGGGAACTGAAGCTTTCTTT. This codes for CASSEATGRGTEAFF.

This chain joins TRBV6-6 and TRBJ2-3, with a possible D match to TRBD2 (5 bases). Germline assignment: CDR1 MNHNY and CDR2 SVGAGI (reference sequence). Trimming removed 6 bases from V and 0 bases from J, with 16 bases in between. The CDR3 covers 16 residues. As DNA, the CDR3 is TGTGCCAGCAGCACGGGGTCAAGCGGAAGCACAGATACGCAGTATTTT. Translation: CASSTGSSGSTDTQYF.

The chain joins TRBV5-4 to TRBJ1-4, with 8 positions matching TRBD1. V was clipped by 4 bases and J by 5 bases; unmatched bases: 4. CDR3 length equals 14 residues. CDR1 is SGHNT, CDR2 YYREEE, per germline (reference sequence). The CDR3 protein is CASSKGQANEKLFF. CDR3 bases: TGTGCCAGCAGCAAGGGACAGGCGAATGAAAAACTGTTTTTT.

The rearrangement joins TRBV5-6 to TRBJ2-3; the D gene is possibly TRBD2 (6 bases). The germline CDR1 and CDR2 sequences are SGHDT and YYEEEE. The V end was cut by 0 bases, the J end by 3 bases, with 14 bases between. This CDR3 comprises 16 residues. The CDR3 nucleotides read TGTGCCAGCAGCTTGGGGAGCGGAGGGGCAACAGATACGCAGTATTTT. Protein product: CASSLGSGGATDTQYF.

CDR3 sequence reads: CASSLHGSSYNEQFF. In DNA form, the CDR3 reads TGCGCCAGCAGCCTACATGGGAGCTCCTACAATGAGCAGTTCTTC. J is TRBJ2-1 and V is TRBV4-3, with a weak D call TRBD2 (5 bases). Trimming shortened V by 4 bases and J by 0 bases, and 10 bases separated the two germline ends. This CDR3 comprises 15 residues. Per germline, CDR1 LGHNA and CDR2 YSLEER.

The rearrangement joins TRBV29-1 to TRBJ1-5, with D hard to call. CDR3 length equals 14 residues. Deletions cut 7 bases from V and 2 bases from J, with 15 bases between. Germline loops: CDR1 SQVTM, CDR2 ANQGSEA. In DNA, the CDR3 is TGCAGCGCTAGAGAGGGAACCGGCAATCAGCCCCAGCATTTT. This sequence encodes CSAREGTGNQPQHF.

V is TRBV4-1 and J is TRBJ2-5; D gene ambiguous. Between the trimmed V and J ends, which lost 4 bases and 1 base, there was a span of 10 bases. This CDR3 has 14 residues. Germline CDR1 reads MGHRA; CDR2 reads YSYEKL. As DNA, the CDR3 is TGCGCCAGCAGCCGAACGGCAGGCCAAGAGACCCAGTACTTC. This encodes CASSRTAGQETQYF.

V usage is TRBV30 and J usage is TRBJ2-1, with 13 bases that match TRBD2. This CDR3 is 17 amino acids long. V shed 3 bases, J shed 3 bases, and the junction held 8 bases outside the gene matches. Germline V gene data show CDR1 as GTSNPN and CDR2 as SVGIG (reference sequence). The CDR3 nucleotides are TGTGCCTGGAGCTTGGAAGGGACTAGCGGGATCTACAATGAGCAGTTCTTC. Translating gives CAWSLEGTSGIYNEQFF. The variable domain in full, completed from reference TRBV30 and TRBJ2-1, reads SQTIHQWPATLVQPVGSPLSLECTVEGTSNPNLYWYRQAAGRGLQLLFYSVGIGQISSEVPQNLSASRPQDRQFILSSKKLLLSDSGFYLCAWSLEGTSGIYNEQFFGPGTRLTVL.

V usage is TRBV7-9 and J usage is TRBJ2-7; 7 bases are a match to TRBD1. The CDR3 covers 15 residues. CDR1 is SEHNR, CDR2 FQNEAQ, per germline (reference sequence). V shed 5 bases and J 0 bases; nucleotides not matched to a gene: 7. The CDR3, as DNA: TGTGCCAGCAGCCCCGCGCGGACAGGCTCCTACGAGCAGTACTTC. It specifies CASSPARTGSYEQYF.

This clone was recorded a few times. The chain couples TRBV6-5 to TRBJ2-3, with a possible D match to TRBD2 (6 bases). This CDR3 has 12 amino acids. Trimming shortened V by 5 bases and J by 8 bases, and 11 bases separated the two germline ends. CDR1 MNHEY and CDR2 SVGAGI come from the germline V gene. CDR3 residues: CASSLQGGTQYF. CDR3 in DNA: TGTGCCAGCAGTCTGCAGGGAGGTACGCAGTATTTT.

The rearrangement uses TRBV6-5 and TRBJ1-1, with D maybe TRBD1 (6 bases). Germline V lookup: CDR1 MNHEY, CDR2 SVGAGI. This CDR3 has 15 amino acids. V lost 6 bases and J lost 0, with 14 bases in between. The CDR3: CASRSDRRMNTEAFF. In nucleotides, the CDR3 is TGTGCCAGCAGGTCGGACAGACGGATGAACACTGAAGCTTTCTTT.

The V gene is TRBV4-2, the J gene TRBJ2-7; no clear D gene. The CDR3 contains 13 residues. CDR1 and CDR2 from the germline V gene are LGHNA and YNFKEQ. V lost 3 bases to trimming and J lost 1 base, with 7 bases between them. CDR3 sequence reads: CASSHVPSYEQYF. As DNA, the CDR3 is TGTGCCAGCAGCCACGTCCCTTCCTACGAGCAGTACTTC.

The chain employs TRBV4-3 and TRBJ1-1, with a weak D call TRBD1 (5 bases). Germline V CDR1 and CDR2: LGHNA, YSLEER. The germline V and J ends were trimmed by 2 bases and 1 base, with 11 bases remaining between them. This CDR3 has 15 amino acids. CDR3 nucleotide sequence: TGCGCCAGCAGCCAACCAGGGTTTGGGAACACTGAAGCTTTCTTT. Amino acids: CASSQPGFGNTEAFF.

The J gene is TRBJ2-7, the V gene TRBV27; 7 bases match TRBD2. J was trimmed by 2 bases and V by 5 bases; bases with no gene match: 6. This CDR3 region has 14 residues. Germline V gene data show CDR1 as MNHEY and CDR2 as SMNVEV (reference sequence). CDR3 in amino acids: CASSKAGHAYEQYF. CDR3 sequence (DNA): TGTGCCAGCAGTAAAGCGGGGCACGCCTACGAGCAGTACTTC.

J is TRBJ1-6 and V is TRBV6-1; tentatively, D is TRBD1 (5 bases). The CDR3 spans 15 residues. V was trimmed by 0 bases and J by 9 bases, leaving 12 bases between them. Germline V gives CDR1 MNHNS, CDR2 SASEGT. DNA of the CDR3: TGTGCCAGCAGTGAAGCCGGGGGGAGGCGTTCACCCCTCCACTTT. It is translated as CASSEAGGRRSPLHF.

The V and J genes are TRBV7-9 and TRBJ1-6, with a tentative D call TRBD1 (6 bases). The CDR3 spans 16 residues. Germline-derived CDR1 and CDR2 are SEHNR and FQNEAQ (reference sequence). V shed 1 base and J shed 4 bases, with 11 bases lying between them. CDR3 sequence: CASSLVQGRYNSPLHF. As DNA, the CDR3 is TGTGCCAGCAGCTTAGTTCAGGGGCGATATAATTCACCCCTCCACTTT.

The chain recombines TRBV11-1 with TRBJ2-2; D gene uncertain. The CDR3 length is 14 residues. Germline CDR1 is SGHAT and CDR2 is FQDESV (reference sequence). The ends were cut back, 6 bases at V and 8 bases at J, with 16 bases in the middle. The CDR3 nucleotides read TGTGCCAGCAGGATCGATCAGGCCTGGGGGGAGCTGTTTTTT. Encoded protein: CASRIDQAWGELFF.

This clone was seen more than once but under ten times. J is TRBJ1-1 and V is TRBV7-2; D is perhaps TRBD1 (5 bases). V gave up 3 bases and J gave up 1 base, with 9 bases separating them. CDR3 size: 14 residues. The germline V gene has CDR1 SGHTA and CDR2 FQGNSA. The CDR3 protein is CASSLGRANTEAFF. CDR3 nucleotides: TGTGCCAGCAGCTTGGGCAGGGCGAACACTGAAGCTTTCTTT.

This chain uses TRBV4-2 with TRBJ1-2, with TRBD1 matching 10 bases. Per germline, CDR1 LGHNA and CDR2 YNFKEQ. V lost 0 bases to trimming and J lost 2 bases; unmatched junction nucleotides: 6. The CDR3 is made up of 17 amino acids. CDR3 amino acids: CASSQERTGGWNYGYTF. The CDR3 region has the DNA TGTGCCAGCAGCCAAGAGAGGACAGGGGGTTGGAACTATGGCTACACCTTC.

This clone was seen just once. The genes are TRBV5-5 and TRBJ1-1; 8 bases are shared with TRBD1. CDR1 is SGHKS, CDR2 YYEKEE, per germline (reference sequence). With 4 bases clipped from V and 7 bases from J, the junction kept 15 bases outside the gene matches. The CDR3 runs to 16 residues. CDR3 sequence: CASSPLPRTGKIEAFF. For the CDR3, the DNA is TGTGCCAGCAGCCCCCTCCCCCGGACAGGGAAGATTGAAGCTTTCTTT.

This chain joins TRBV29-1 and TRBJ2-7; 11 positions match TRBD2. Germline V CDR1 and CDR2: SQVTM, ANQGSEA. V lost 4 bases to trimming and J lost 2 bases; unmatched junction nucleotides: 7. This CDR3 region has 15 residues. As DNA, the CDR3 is TGCAGCGTTGTGGCCCATAGCGGGAGGGCCTACGAGCAGTACTTC. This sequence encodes CSVVAHSGRAYEQYF.

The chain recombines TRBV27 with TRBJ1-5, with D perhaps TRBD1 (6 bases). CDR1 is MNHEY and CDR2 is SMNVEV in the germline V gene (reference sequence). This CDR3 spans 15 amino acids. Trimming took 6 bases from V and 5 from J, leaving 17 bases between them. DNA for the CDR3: TGTGCCAGCAGCCTTCGAGGGAGGGGGGATCAGCCCCAGCATTTT. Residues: CASSLRGRGDQPQHF.

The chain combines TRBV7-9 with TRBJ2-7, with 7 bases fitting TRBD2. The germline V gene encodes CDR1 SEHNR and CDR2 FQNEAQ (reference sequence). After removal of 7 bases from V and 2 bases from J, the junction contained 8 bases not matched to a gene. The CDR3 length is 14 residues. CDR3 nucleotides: TGTGCCAGCACCCTCGGGGGGATCACCTACGAGCAGTACTTC. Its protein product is CASTLGGITYEQYF.

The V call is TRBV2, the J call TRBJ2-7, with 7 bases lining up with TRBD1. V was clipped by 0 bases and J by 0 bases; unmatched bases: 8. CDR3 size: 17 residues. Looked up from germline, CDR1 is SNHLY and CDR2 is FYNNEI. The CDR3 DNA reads TGTGCCAGCAGTGAAGCGGGGACAGTTCCAAACTCCTACGAGCAGTACTTC. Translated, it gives CASSEAGTVPNSYEQYF.